Sequencing of this TCR beta chain was carried out in a study of T cell responses to AZD1222 COVID-19 vaccine. Study-wide results and caveats: Donors in the cohort were predominantly white British and more often female, and clonal diversity was possibly underestimated. The number of AZD1222 recipients seropositive at baseline was only five or six.

With V trimmed by 3 bases and J by 5 bases, 20 bases remained unmatched. The CDR3 runs to 19 residues. Germline V gene data show CDR1 as KGHSH and CDR2 as LQKENI. Data came from immunoSEQ multiplex PCR; TCRdb stores just in-frame clones and leaves some out. Of about 150,000 clones in the sample, about nine tenths were seen once. The study pooled second doses at about 4 or about 12 weeks. Remarks on this clone: Its antigen is still unknown.

The sample consisted of peripheral blood, taken 28 days after the second AZD1222 dose. The chain has TRBV18 and TRBJ2-7, with 9 bases matching TRBD2. The TCR originated in an adult who received the AZD1222 COVID-19 vaccine. Here the CDR3 reads CASSPFAAGGSVRVHEQYF. As DNA, the CDR3 is TGTGCCAGCTCACCCTTCGCGGCGGGAGGGTCTGTGCGGGTCCACGAGCAGTACTTC. Filled out from reference TRBV18 and TRBJ2-7, the complete variable domain reads NAGVMQNPRHLVRRRGQEARLRCSPMKGHSHVYWYRQLPEEGLKFMVYLQKENIIDESGMPKERFSAEFPKEGPSILRIQQVVRGDSAAYFCASSPFAAGGSVRVHEQYFGPGTRLTVT.